What follows describes a single T cell receptor (beta chain). Its antigen remains unidentified. This entry belongs to a study of T cells expressing NK-cell markers. Study background: Each TCR beta repertoire originated in sorted T cells that were CD3+CD56+NKG2C+, CD3+CD56+NKG2C- or CD3+CD56-NKG2C+. HCMV seropositivity marked seven of the eight sequenced donors; one was seronegative. Study-level results: Unclear, still, was the HCMV specificity of the expanded NKG2C+ T cell clones. 1.0-7.0% of CD8+ T cells in several donors belonged to dominant NKG2C+ clonotypes.

TCRdb re-called the 5' RACE reads; every CDR3 protein appears as one record, without DNA. The record lists 350,000 to 450,000 distinct CDR3 sequences, of which the ten most abundant hold roughly 5.2%. This TCR was sampled from a man aged 18 to 69 in good health. Input material: blood T cells: a sorted CD56 or NKG2C T cell subset, CD4+ or CD8+ T cells, or bulk PBMC T cells (not recorded which).

This chain's CDR3 is CASSDANRDRQYF. The J gene is TRBJ2-7, the V gene TRBV5-1; TCRdb calls TRBD1, which cannot be checked without DNA. CDR3 length equals 13 residues. Germline CDR1 and CDR2: SGHRS and YFSETQ. The variable domain in full, with the rest retrieved from reference TRBV5-1 and TRBJ2-7, is KAGVTQTPRYLIKTRGQQVTLSCSPISGHRSVSWYQQTPGQGLQFLFEYFSETQRNKGNFPGRFSGRQFSNSRSEMNVSTLELGDSALYLCASSDANRDRQYFGPGTRLTVT.